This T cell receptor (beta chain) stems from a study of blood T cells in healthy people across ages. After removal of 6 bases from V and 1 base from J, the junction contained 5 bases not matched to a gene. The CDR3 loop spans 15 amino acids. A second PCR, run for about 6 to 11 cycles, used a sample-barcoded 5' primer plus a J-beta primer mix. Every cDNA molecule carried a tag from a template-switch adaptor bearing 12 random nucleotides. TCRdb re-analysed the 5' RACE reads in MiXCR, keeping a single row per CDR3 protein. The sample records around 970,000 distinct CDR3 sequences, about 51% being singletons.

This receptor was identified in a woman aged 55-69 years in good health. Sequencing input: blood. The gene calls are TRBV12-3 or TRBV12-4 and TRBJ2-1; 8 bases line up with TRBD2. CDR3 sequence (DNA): TGTGCCAGCAGCCATAGCGGGGCTTCCTACAATGAGCAGTTCTTC. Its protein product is CASSHSGASYNEQFF.